This TCR beta chain was sequenced during a study of blood T cells in healthy people across ages. The use of a sample-barcoded 5' primer and a J-beta primer mix characterized a second PCR of roughly 6 to 11 cycles. Via MiXCR, TCRdb re-called the 5' RACE reads, giving one row per CDR3 protein. The table has approximately 1.5 million distinct CDR3 sequences, 30% to 40% seen once; the top ten hold 11%. This clonotype was seen a handful of times. V lost 0 bases and J 4 bases, leaving 8 bases between the germline ends. Germline assignment: CDR1 KGHDR and CDR2 SFDVKD. The CDR3 has 14 amino acids. Specimen: blood. This rearrangement joins TRBV24-1 to TRBJ1-2; D gene ambiguous. The clonotype originates from a woman aged 25 to 39 in good health. The CDR3: CATSDLNRFYGYTF. The CDR3 coding sequence is TGTGCCACCAGTGATTTGAACAGATTCTATGGCTACACCTTC.